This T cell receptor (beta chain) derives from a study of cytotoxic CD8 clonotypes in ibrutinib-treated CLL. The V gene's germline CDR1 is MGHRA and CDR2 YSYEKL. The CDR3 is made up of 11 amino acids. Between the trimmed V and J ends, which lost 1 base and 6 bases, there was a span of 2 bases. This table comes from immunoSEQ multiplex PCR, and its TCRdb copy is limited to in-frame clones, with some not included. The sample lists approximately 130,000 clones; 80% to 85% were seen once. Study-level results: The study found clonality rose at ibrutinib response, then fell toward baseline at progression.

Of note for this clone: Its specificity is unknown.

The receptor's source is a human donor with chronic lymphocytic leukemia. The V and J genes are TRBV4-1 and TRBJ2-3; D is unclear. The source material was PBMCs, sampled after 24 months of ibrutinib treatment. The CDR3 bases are TGCGCCAGCAGCCAAGGGGATACGCAGTATTTT. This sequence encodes CASSQGDTQYF.